The sequence of this T cell receptor (beta chain) was determined in a study of blood T cell repertoires in COVID-19 (dated by TCRdb to the early 2020s). For the study in its entirety: Samples from collaborators originated in the United States, Italy and Spain and spanned both the acute and convalescent phases of COVID-19. The material from the prospective study consisted of cDNA or gDNA derived from T cells, B-cell-depleted T cells, or PBMCs. The dataset comprised deeply sampled blood TCRbeta repertoires from subjects exposed to, actively infected with, or recovered from COVID-19. A freely available public database, intended as a resource for researchers studying the immune response to SARS-CoV-2, is where the repertoires were released. The samples were drawn from two sources: the first 160 participants of the ongoing ImmuneRACE study, and fewer than 1,500 subjects contributed by 6 global collaborators. A de-identified subject ID, COVID-19 status, age in years and sex were almost always included in the sample metadata. HLA class I and class II types, where available, came from metadata supplied by the sample provider rather than from assay-based typing. The research as a whole found: The quantity of clinical and demographic metadata differed by source and by participant and was supplied without curation.

The immunoSEQ Assay, a bias-controlled multiplex PCR, was used to amplify TCRbeta CDR3 regions from genomic DNA. Regarding the original processing steps: Nucleated cell counts per sample were estimated from amplification of reference gene primers within the assay. To quantify the absolute abundance of each unique TCRbeta CDR3 rearrangement, sequence reads were collapsed and filtered. For each sample, productive Simpson clonality was calculated by taking the square root of Simpson's diversity index across productive rearrangements. TCRdb mirrors the immuneACCESS table, restricted to in-frame sequences. Some clones are absent from its copies; in checked studies, under half trace to an unresolved V gene, and the reason for the others is unknown. V and J calls and clone size are those listed in that table; D and trimming were worked out from the DNA. The sample records around 100,000 clones, 65% to 85% of which are singletons. The ten largest account for nearly 0.85% of the sample.

The trim is 2 bases for V and 8 bases for J, with a gap of 15 bases between the germline ends. From the cysteine up to the phenylalanine, the CDR3 has a length of 14 residues. Just CDR3 DNA is preserved here, 42 bases in frame from base 1. CDR1 and CDR2 were assigned from the germline V gene as ENHRY and SYGVKD. Whole blood was collected in K2EDTA tubes by collaborating institutions according to the institutions' own protocols. For TCRbeta analysis, collaborator samples were shipped as frozen whole blood, as isolated PBMCs, or as DNA extracted from either sample type. A word on this clone: The antigen it binds to is not known. No much larger clonotype is one base removed from it; base qualities were not supplied.

In this chain, TRBV10-3 is recombined with TRBJ1-2; there is no confident call for the D gene. The sample consisted of peripheral blood. This sequence originates from a woman between 65 and 79 years old with acute or convalescent COVID-19. The CDR3 region reads CAISENGNPGGYTF. The DNA is as follows: TGTGCCATCAGTGAGAACGGCAATCCGGGGGGCTACACCTTC.